The rows below give T cell receptor beta chains drawn from one sample of a study of TIL therapy for anti-PD-1-resistant metastatic lung cancer. The protocol was immunoSEQ multiplex PCR, while the TCRdb copy is restricted to in-frame clones and leaves out a portion. The sample holds 50,000 or so clones, approximately 79% seen once. Sequencing used blood, obtained at baseline. The receptors derive from a woman between 25 and 80 years old with non-small cell lung cancer. Both conserved end residues are part of each CDR3. A D gene is named only where the DNA matches it firmly. Clone size is not always given. Where it is, it says once, few, many or a class for expanded clones.

few | NA | TRBJ1-2 | TRBV9 | CASSVGGGYGYTF | TGTGCCAGCAGCGTTGGAGGGGGCTATGGCTACACCTTC
NA | NA | TRBJ2-3 | TRBV19 | CASSAQQDTQYF | TGTGCCAGTAGTGCACAGCAAGATACGCAGTATTTT
NA | TRBD1 | TRBJ2-3 | TRBV7-9 | CASSFQGASTDTQYF | TGTGCCAGCAGCTTCCAGGGGGCTAGCACAGATACGCAGTATTTT
NA | NA | TRBJ1-2 | TRBV2 | CASSTGYGYTF | TGTGCCAGCAGTACAGGCTATGGCTACACCTTC
NA | NA | TRBJ2-5 | TRBV5-1 | CASSPGRGGTQYF | TGCGCCAGCAGCCCCGGGAGAGGGGGGACCCAGTACTTC
NA | TRBD1 | TRBJ1-4 | TRBV6-5 | CASSYVTGTGDEKLFF | TGTGCCAGCAGTTACGTTACCGGGACAGGGGATGAAAAACTGTTTTTT
NA | NA | TRBJ1-4 | TRBV19 | CASSMELKSEKLFF | TGTGCCAGTAGTATGGAGCTTAAGTCGGAAAAACTGTTTTTT
NA | NA | TRBJ1-4 | TRBV11-2 | CASSAVRGPREKLFF | TGTGCCAGCAGCGCAGTCAGGGGTCCTAGGGAAAAACTGTTTTTT
NA | NA | TRBJ1-2 | TRBV6-6 | CASRGPPEAYGYTF | TGTGCCAGCAGGGGGCCGCCGGAGGCATATGGCTACACCTTC
few | TRBD1 | TRBJ1-1 | TRBV5-1 | CASSLSPGQGRTEAFF | TGCGCCAGCAGCTTGTCCCCGGGACAGGGGAGGACTGAAGCTTTCTTT
NA | TRBD1 | TRBJ2-7 | TRBV30 | CAWSVQGTGTYEQYF | TGTGCCTGGAGTGTACAGGGGACAGGGACCTACGAGCAGTACTTC
once | NA | TRBJ1-2 | TRBV30 | CAWSVQINYGYTF | TGTGCCTGGAGTGTACAGATTAACTATGGCTACACCTTC
NA | NA | TRBJ1-1 | TRBV5-6 | CASSLGTVRKAFF | TGTGCCAGCAGCTTGGGCACCGTAAGAAAGGCTTTCTTT
NA | NA | TRBJ1-5 | TRBV10-3 | CAISLDSSGQPQHF | TGTGCCATCAGCCTTGACAGTAGTGGGCAGCCCCAGCATTTT
NA | NA | TRBJ2-1 | TRBV5-1 | CASSLGQGGYNEQFF | TGCGCCAGCAGCTTGGGGCAGGGGGGTTACAATGAGCAGTTCTTC
NA | NA | TRBJ2-3 | TRBV10-3 | CAISAGSGGTDTQYF | TGTGCCATCAGTGCCGGGAGTGGGGGCACAGATACGCAGTATTTT
NA | TRBD1 | TRBJ2-7 | TRBV5-4 | CASSPYPGQGLGEQYF | TGTGCCAGCAGCCCCTACCCGGGACAGGGGTTAGGCGAGCAGTACTTC
NA | NA | TRBJ1-1 | TRBV19 | CASSTNPNTEAFF | TGTGCCAGTAGTACAAATCCGAACACTGAAGCTTTCTTT
NA | TRBD1 | TRBJ2-6 | TRBV9 | CASSVDRGPGANVLTF | TGTGCCAGCAGCGTGGACAGGGGGCCTGGGGCCAACGTCCTGACTTTC
NA | TRBD1 | TRBJ2-3 | TRBV27 | CASSLSRGTDTQYF | TGTGCCAGCAGTTTATCCAGGGGGACAGATACGCAGTATTTT
NA | NA | TRBJ2-6 | TRBV19 | CAHNDEANVLTF | TGTGCCCACAATGACGAGGCCAACGTCCTGACTTTC
NA | NA | TRBJ2-1 | TRBV6-5 | CASSSSGTLQFF | TGTGCCAGCAGTTCATCCGGGACTCTCCAGTTCTTC
NA | NA | TRBJ1-1 | TRBV5-1 | CASSSYRESRTEAFF | TGCGCCAGCAGCTCTTACAGGGAATCGCGGACTGAAGCTTTCTTT
NA | TRBD2 | TRBJ2-5 | TRBV2 | CASYSGAIQETQYF | TGTGCCAGCTATAGCGGGGCCATACAAGAGACCCAGTACTTC
NA | TRBD2 | TRBJ2-7 | TRBV6-6 | CASRNSGGADEQYF | TGTGCCAGCAGGAATAGCGGGGGGGCGGACGAGCAGTACTTC
NA | NA | TRBJ2-5 | TRBV4-1 | CASSQGISVGEETQYF | TGCGCCAGCAGCCAAGGTATTTCAGTGGGTGAAGAGACCCAGTACTTC
NA | NA | TRBJ2-7 | TRBV19 | CATAVGSEQYF | TGTGCCACCGCCGTGGGGTCCGAGCAGTACTTC
NA | NA | TRBJ1-5 | TRBV6-1 | CASSASWGTRQPQHF | TGTGCCAGCAGTGCGTCGTGGGGGACAAGGCAGCCCCAGCATTTT
NA | TRBD1 | TRBJ2-3 | TRBV7-9 | CASSFPRGQITDTQYF | TGTGCCAGCAGCTTCCCAAGGGGACAGATCACAGATACGCAGTATTTT
NA | NA | TRBJ1-1 | TRBV7-2 | CASSLGAARYTEAFF | TGTGCCAGCAGCTTAGGTGCAGCAAGGTACACTGAAGCTTTCTTT
NA | NA | TRBJ1-4 | TRBV5-8 | CASSLAVGNANEKLFF | TGTGCCAGCAGCTTGGCCGTGGGGAATGCTAATGAAAAACTGTTTTTT
NA | TRBD1 | TRBJ2-7 | TRBV9 | CASNSGTAESYEQYF | TGTGCCAGCAACTCAGGGACAGCCGAGTCCTACGAGCAGTACTTC
NA | NA | TRBJ1-2 | TRBV6-5 | CASSALQGGYTF | TGTGCCAGCAGTGCCTTACAGGGAGGCTACACCTTC
NA | NA | TRBJ1-2 | TRBV6-1 | CASSEKGGTGYTF | TGTGCCAGCAGTGAAAAGGGTGGGACAGGCTACACCTTC
NA | TRBD2 | TRBJ2-6 | TRBV29-1 | CSVGGTDPGANVLTF | TGCAGCGTGGGGGGGACGGACCCCGGGGCCAACGTCCTGACTTTC
NA | NA | TRBJ1-2 | TRBV5-1 | CASSLGEDYGYTF | TGCGCCAGCAGCTTGGGGGAAGACTATGGCTACACCTTC
NA | TRBD2 | TRBJ2-5 | TRBV9 | CASSVVGRERETQYF | TGTGCCAGCAGCGTAGTTGGGCGGGAGAGAGAGACCCAGTACTTC
NA | NA | TRBJ2-5 | TRBV27 | CASSPYSLQETQYF | TGTGCCAGCAGTCCATATAGTCTCCAAGAGACCCAGTACTTC
once | NA | TRBJ2-5 | TRBV9 | CASSGSVLRETQYF | TGTGCCAGCAGCGGTAGCGTATTAAGGGAGACCCAGTACTTC
NA | NA | TRBJ2-7 | TRBV6-6 | CASSSPEGRTYEQYF | TGTGCCAGCAGTTCCCCGGAGGGCCGGACCTACGAGCAGTACTTC
NA | NA | TRBJ1-6 | TRBV27 | CASSLSMSSPLHF | TGTGCCAGCAGTTTATCGATGAGTTCACCCCTCCACTTT
NA | TRBD2 | TRBJ2-3 | TRBV18 | CASSPPRTRSSTDTQYF | TGTGCCAGCTCACCACCCCGGACTAGATCTAGCACAGATACGCAGTATTTT
few | NA | TRBJ2-7 | TRBV14 | CASSYRDHRQYF | TGTGCCAGCAGCTACCGGGACCATAGGCAGTACTTC
NA | TRBD1 | TRBJ2-7 | TRBV19 | CASSTGQGGSYEQYF | TGTGCCAGTAGTACGGGACAGGGGGGCTCCTACGAGCAGTACTTC
NA | TRBD2 | TRBJ2-1 | TRBV2 | CASRGLAGGVSSYNEQFF | TGTGCCAGCAGGGGACTAGCGGGAGGAGTAAGCTCCTACAATGAGCAGTTCTTC
NA | NA | TRBJ2-1 | TRBV5-1 | CASSLEAYNEQFF | TGCGCCAGCAGCTTGGAGGCGTACAATGAGCAGTTCTTC
once | TRBD2 | TRBJ2-3 | TRBV9 | CASSVAASGGGTDTQYF | TGTGCCAGCAGCGTAGCTGCTAGCGGGGGGGGCACAGATACGCAGTATTTT
NA | NA | TRBJ1-2 | TRBV4-2 | CASSQDEGWGYGYTF | TGTGCCAGCAGCCAAGATGAGGGATGGGGCTATGGCTACACCTTC
NA | TRBD2 | TRBJ2-3 | TRBV28 | CASSTLTGGSLTDTQYF | TGTGCCAGCAGTACGTTAACCGGCGGGAGTTTAACAGATACGCAGTATTTT
NA | NA | TRBJ1-4 | TRBV4-2 | CASSQVVGTNEKLFF | TGTGCCAGCAGCCAAGTAGTCGGAACTAATGAAAAACTGTTTTTT
NA | NA | TRBJ2-7 | TRBV5-1 | CASSAGDNYEQYF | TGCGCCAGCAGCGCAGGGGACAACTACGAGCAGTACTTC
once | NA | TRBJ2-5 | TRBV30 | CAWSAGAVQETQYF | TGTGCCTGGAGTGCGGGGGCCGTACAAGAGACCCAGTACTTC
once | NA | TRBJ2-3 | TRBV10-3 | CAISGAREGGPTDTQYF | TGTGCCATCAGTGGAGCTAGGGAGGGGGGCCCTACAGATACGCAGTATTTT
NA | NA | TRBJ2-3 | TRBV5-1 | CASYVRGETDTQYF | TGCGCCAGCTACGTGCGGGGCGAGACAGATACGCAGTATTTT
few | NA | TRBJ1-1 | TRBV28 | CASSLGGTLTEAFF | TGTGCCAGCAGTTTAGGAGGAACACTGACTGAAGCTTTCTTT
NA | TRBD2 | TRBJ2-2 | TRBV5-4 | CASSYGLAGYTGELFF | TGTGCCAGCAGCTACGGACTAGCGGGTTACACCGGGGAGCTGTTTTTT
few | NA | TRBJ1-6 | TRBV10-2 | CASSESKTGHVSSPLHF | TGCGCCAGCAGTGAGTCGAAGACCGGACATGTTAGTTCACCCCTCCACTTT